This T cell receptor (beta chain) is drawn from a study of blood T cell repertoires in COVID-19. About the research overall: The United States, Italy and Spain supplied acute and convalescent COVID-19 samples. The analysed material was cDNA or gDNA that came from T cells, B-cell-depleted T cells, or PBMCs.

Data came from immunoSEQ multiplex PCR; TCRdb stores just in-frame clones and leaves some out. The table includes more than 250,000 clones, 90% detected once. This CDR3 has 15 amino acids. Deletions cut 1 base from V and 0 bases from J, with 10 bases between. Germline V gene sequence: CDR1 LNHDA, CDR2 SQIVND (reference sequence). Participant reports of clinical history set cohort assignment. The specimen sequenced was PBMCs or T cells enriched from blood (not recorded which). This TCR was sampled from a woman under 30 with acute COVID-19. The rearrangement links TRBV19 to TRBJ2-7; TRBD1 might be the D (7 bases). DNA of the CDR3: TGTGCCAGTAGTATAGGCGGGACAGTCTCCTACGAGCAGTACTTC. Protein sequence: CASSIGGTVSYEQYF.